This TCR beta chain was recovered during a study of blood T cells in healthy people across ages. This CDR3 has 13 amino acids. The germline V gene encodes CDR1 SQVTM and CDR2 ANQGSEA. J lost 11 bases, V lost 4 bases, and 7 bases had no gene match. This clonotype was seen ten or more times. A sample-barcoded 5' primer and a J-beta primer mix were used in a second PCR of about 7 to 12 cycles. TCRdb reanalysed the 5' RACE reads using MiXCR and keeps one entry per CDR3 protein. The sample includes 800,000 to 950,000 distinct CDR3 sequences, roughly 29% seen only once; the top ten take roughly 10%. All donors came from Russia, were Caucasian and healthy, and spanned ages about 6 to 100. The same specimen was also included in a second study, on T cells of mothers and their children. That publication notes: There were over 9.5 million TCR beta CDR3 reads from each mother and approximately 2.9 million from each child. For related and unrelated pairs alike, thymic selection shapes TCR recombination output similarly.

Sample: blood. The receptor was derived from a middle-aged woman in good health. This chain uses TRBV29-1 with TRBJ1-5, with 11 bases matching TRBD1. CDR3 sequence: CSVGTGGSWAQHF. CDR3 DNA: TGCAGCGTTGGGACAGGGGGCTCATGGGCCCAGCATTTT.